These 17 T cell receptor beta chains came from one sample sequenced in a study of T cells in Graves' hyperthyroidism and ophthalmopathy. Using RNA transcripts as the source, TCR beta CDR3 regions were amplified. Initially, a first-round RT-PCR of the TCR CDR3 employed the HTBI primer set. Via MiXCR, TCRdb re-called the multiplex PCR reads, giving one row per CDR3 protein. In the table there are fewer than 750,000 distinct CDR3 sequences, roughly 15% of which are singletons. The source material was blood. Source of these receptors: a woman between 40 and 55 years old with Graves' ophthalmopathy.

In this sample, this clonotype turned up many times. The V and J genes are TRBV6-5 and TRBJ2-7; 9 bases match TRBD2. The CDR3 has 13 residues. Looked up from germline, CDR1 is MNHEY and CDR2 is SVGAGI. This CDR3 reads CAAGGRGSYEQYF. The CDR3, as DNA: TGTGCGGCCGGCGGGAGGGGCTCCTACGAGCAGTACTTC.

This clonotype was seen many times. V gene TRBV11-1 combines with J gene TRBJ2-7; D unclear. CDR1 SGHAT and CDR2 FQDESV come from the germline V gene (reference sequence). The CDR3 contains 15 residues. V gave up 3 bases and J gave up 3 bases, with 15 bases separating them. CDR3 nucleotide sequence: TGTGCCAGCAGCTTGGATAGCCCTATACTCTACGAGCAGTACTTC. Its translation: CASSLDSPILYEQYF.

This clonotype was observed at least ten times. This chain uses TRBV30 with TRBJ1-1; D uncertain. This CDR3 is 13 amino acids long. CDR1 is GTSNPN and CDR2 is SVGIG in the germline V gene (reference sequence). The CDR3 DNA reads TGTGGCGGGTCTAGTTGGCTGGGCACTGAAGCTTTCTTT. Protein: CGGSSWLGTEAFF.

This clonotype has ten or more counts. The chain carries TRBV27 and TRBJ2-7; D tentatively reads TRBD1 or TRBD2 (5 bases each). V was shortened by 2 bases and J by 0 bases, with 14 bases between the two germline ends. From germline, CDR1 is MNHEY and CDR2 SMNVEV (reference sequence). CDR3 size: 16 residues. CDR3 coding DNA: TGTGCCAGCAGTTTACAGGGACCCAGGAACTCCTACGAGCAGTACTTC. Translation gives CASSLQGPRNSYEQYF.

This clonotype was seen many times. The V and J genes are TRBV11-2 and TRBJ2-5; the D is unclear. CDR1 and CDR2 (germline): SGHAT, FQNNGV. The CDR3 spans 15 residues. V lost 6 bases and J 10 bases, leaving 24 bases between the germline ends. The CDR3 DNA is TGTGCCAGCAGTCCCCCCGGGCAGGAAGCCCTGGGCCAGTACTTC. Its protein product is CASSPPGQEALGQYF.

This clonotype was observed many times. The CDR3 DNA reads as TGTGCCAGCAGTTCTAGGGCCTTACCCCTCCACTTT. Residues: CASSSRALPLHF. The chain has TRBV28 and TRBJ1-6; D gene uncertain. The CDR3 sequence is 12 residues long. CDR1 is MDHEN, CDR2 SYDVKM, per germline. V lost 4 bases to trimming and J lost 12 bases, with 10 bases between them.

In its sample, this clonotype was seen a few times. The chain employs TRBV6-1 and TRBJ1-5; perhaps TRBD1 as D (5 bases). Germline lookup yields CDR1 MNHNS and CDR2 SASEGT. The CDR3 length is 15 residues. Trimming cost V 8 bases and J 4 bases, with 18 bases left between them. The DNA for the CDR3 is TGTGCCAGCGGGCGGCGGCAGGGCTTAAATCAGCCCCAGCATTTT. The encoded protein is CASGRRQGLNQPQHF.

This clonotype was detected many times. This chain joins TRBV28 and TRBJ2-7; 9 bases match TRBD2. This CDR3 is built from 14 residues. The germline CDR1 and CDR2 sequences are MDHEN and SYDVKM. The V gene end was trimmed by 7 bases and the J gene end by 0 bases; junction bases not matched to a gene: 4. The CDR3 coding sequence is TGTGCCAGCACCAATAGCGGGAGCTCCTACGAGCAGTACTTC. Protein product: CASTNSGSSYEQYF.

This sequence joins TRBV10-3 and TRBJ1-3; D is unresolved. CDR1 is ENHRY and CDR2 is SYGVKD in the germline V gene. The CDR3 totals 12 residues. V shed 8 bases and J shed 7 bases, with 12 bases lying between them. CDR3 sequence: CAIGPGKNTIYF. The DNA of the CDR3 is TGTGCCATCGGCCCGGGGAAGAACACCATATATTTT.

The chain has TRBV9 and TRBJ2-7, with D possibly matching TRBD2 (6 bases). Germline V gives CDR1 SGDLS, CDR2 YYNGEE. V was cut by 3 bases and J by 1 base, with 17 bases left in between. This CDR3 comprises 16 residues. The CDR3 DNA reads TGTGCCAGCAGCGGCCGGGGGTTCGGGACTTCCTACGAGCAGTACTTC. Amino acid sequence: CASSGRGFGTSYEQYF.

This clonotype appeared many times. V is TRBV27 and J is TRBJ1-2, with 8 bases identical to TRBD1. The CDR3 is 15 residues long. Germline assignment: CDR1 MNHEY and CDR2 SMNVEV (reference sequence). Trimming removed 6 bases from V and 10 bases from J; junction bases left unmatched: 16. As DNA, the CDR3 is TGTGCCAGCAGGGGACAGGCTCGTAGGGAGGAACCCTACACCTTC. This gives the protein CASRGQARREEPYTF.

This clonotype has only a few counts. The V call is TRBV7-2, the J call TRBJ2-7, with D maybe TRBD2 (5 bases). V lost 4 bases and J lost 2, with 12 bases in between. This CDR3 has 14 amino acids. Germline V gene data show CDR1 as SGHTA and CDR2 as FQGNSA. For the CDR3, the DNA is TGTGCCAGCAGCTACGGGGAAACAACCTACGAGCAGTACTTC. Its translation: CASSYGETTYEQYF.

This clonotype has ten or more counts. This chain uses TRBV19 with TRBJ2-2, with D possibly matching TRBD1 (6 bases). The CDR3 length is 14 residues. V lost 9 bases to trimming and J lost 0 bases, with 11 bases between them. The germline V gene encodes CDR1 LNHDA and CDR2 SQIVND (reference sequence). In DNA, the CDR3 is TGTGCCAGCAGACAGGTACCGAACACCGGGGAGCTGTTTTTT. As protein: CASRQVPNTGELFF.

Many counts were recorded for this clonotype. The V call is TRBV20-1, the J call TRBJ2-5, with 12 bases aligning to TRBD2. CDR3 length: 13 residues. Per germline, CDR1 DFQATT and CDR2 SNEGSKA (reference sequence). The CDR3 loop is CSARLAGEETQYF. For the CDR3, the DNA is TGCAGCGCTCGACTAGCGGGAGAAGAGACCCAGTACTTC.

This clonotype was counted many times. The DNA of the CDR3 is TGTGCCTGGAGCCGAGAATTCACTGAAGCTTTCTTT. As protein: CAWSREFTEAFF. The chain uses TRBV30 and TRBJ1-1; D is uncertain. Deletions cut 3 bases from V and 4 bases from J, with 9 bases between. This CDR3 region has 12 residues. Germline V gene data show CDR1 as GTSNPN and CDR2 as SVGIG (reference sequence). Full variable domain (remainder filled in from reference TRBV30 and TRBJ1-1): SQTIHQWPATLVQPVGSPLSLECTVEGTSNPNLYWYRQAAGRGLQLLFYSVGIGQISSEVPQNLSASRPQDRQFILSSKKLLLSDSGFYLCAWSREFTEAFFGQGTRLTVV.

This clonotype occurred many times. The V and J genes are TRBV19 and TRBJ1-2; no firm D call. The ends were cut back, 0 bases at V and 1 base at J, with 6 bases in the middle. The CDR3 loop spans 14 amino acids. Germline CDR1 LNHDA, CDR2 SQIVND (reference sequence). The CDR3 is CASSIDPDNYGYTF. The CDR3, as DNA: TGTGCCAGTAGTATAGATCCGGATAACTATGGCTACACCTTC.

This clonotype has ten or more counts. The gene calls are TRBV20-1 and TRBJ2-7, with 9 bases matching TRBD2. Germline V gene sequence: CDR1 DFQATT, CDR2 SNEGSKA (reference sequence). V lost 2 bases to trimming and J lost 6 bases; unmatched junction nucleotides: 11. The length of the CDR3 is 15 residues. The DNA of the CDR3 is TGCAGTGCTAGAAGTTTAGGGCTAGCGGGAAGCGAGCAGTACTTC. It codes for CSARSLGLAGSEQYF.